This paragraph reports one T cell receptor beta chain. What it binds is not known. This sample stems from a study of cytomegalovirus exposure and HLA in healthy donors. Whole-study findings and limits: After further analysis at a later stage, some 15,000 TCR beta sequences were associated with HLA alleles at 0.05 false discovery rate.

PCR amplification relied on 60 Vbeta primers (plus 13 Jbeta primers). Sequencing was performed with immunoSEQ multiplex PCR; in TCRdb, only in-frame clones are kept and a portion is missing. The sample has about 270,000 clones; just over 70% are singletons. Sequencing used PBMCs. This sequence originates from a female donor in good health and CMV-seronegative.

The DNA for the CDR3 is TGTGCCAGCAGTGAAGGGAGCTCTGAAGCTTTCTTT. Residues: CASSEGSSEAFF. V usage is TRBV6-1 and J usage is TRBJ1-1; D unclear. The CDR3 length is 12 residues. Trimming stripped 1 base from V and 6 bases from J, with 6 bases between. The V gene's germline CDR1 is MNHNS and CDR2 SASEGT.